This is a list of T cell receptor beta chains from one sample in a study of shared clonotypes between healthy human individuals. TCRdb's copy holds only in-frame clones and misses some; the assay was immunoSEQ multiplex PCR. The sample carries about 2.4 million clones, approximately 93% recorded once. The specimen sequenced was naive CD4+ T cells from PBMCs. These receptors all stem from a man younger than 30 in good health. Some clones in this sample may be carry-over from other donors' samples. Each CDR3 is given with its conserved first and last residue. The D gene is left open where the match is weak. Only some rows state a clone size, as once, few, many or a class for expanded clones.

TRBV29-1	TRBJ2-1	-	-	CSVAPHLLPNEQFF	TGCAGCGTTGCCCCTCATCTGCTACCCAATGAGCAGTTCTTC
TRBV28	TRBJ1-5	-	-	CASSLGRFNQPQHF	TGTGCCAGCAGTTTAGGGCGATTCAATCAGCCCCAGCATTTT
TRBV5-6	TRBJ2-7	-	TRBD2	CASSLWTSGMDYEQYF	TGTGCCAGCAGCTTATGGACTAGCGGGATGGACTACGAGCAGTACTTC
TRBV7-9	TRBJ2-7	-	-	CASSLPQGQGYEQYF	TGTGCCAGCAGCTTACCCCAGGGGCAAGGCTACGAGCAGTACTTC
TRBV6-5	TRBJ2-5	-	-	CASSYLGREETQYF	TGTGCCAGCAGTTACCTTGGGCGAGAAGAGACCCAGTACTTC
TRBV14	TRBJ1-2	-	-	CASSQDPRVGYGYTF	TGTGCCAGCAGCCAAGACCCCAGGGTGGGCTATGGCTACACCTTC
TRBV29-1	TRBJ2-1	-	TRBD1	CSVDSRDRYNEQFF	TGCAGCGTTGATAGCCGGGACAGATACAATGAGCAGTTCTTC
TRBV5-6	TRBJ1-3	-	-	CASSGMGDGGNTIYF	TGTGCCAGCAGCGGGATGGGGGATGGTGGAAACACCATATATTTT
TRBV15	TRBJ2-7	-	TRBD1	CATSRDRDRVYEQYF	TGTGCCACCAGCAGAGATCGGGACAGGGTGTACGAGCAGTACTTC
TRBV5-1	TRBJ2-1	-	-	CASGYLAGSYNEQFF	TGCGCCAGCGGGTACTTAGCCGGCTCCTACAATGAGCAGTTCTTC
TRBV19	TRBJ2-2	-	-	CASSQVPPGELFF	TGTGCCAGTAGCCAGGTTCCTCCCGGGGAGCTGTTTTTT
TRBV4-3	TRBJ1-1	-	-	CASSQGGTSAEAFF	TGCGCCAGCAGCCAGGGGGGTACCTCAGCTGAAGCTTTCTTT
TRBV5-1	TRBJ1-1	-	-	CASRSVGGIGTEAFF	TGCGCCAGCCGCTCGGTCGGGGGAATTGGCACTGAAGCTTTCTTT
TRBV7-2	TRBJ2-1	-	-	CASSLTRDSYNEQFF	TGTGCCAGCAGCTTAACACGGGATTCCTACAATGAGCAGTTCTTC
TRBV5-1	TRBJ2-7	-	-	CASSPGLNSGVGYEQYF	TGCGCCAGCAGCCCGGGACTCAACTCGGGAGTGGGCTACGAGCAGTACTTC
TRBV29-1	TRBJ2-7	-	-	CSVGGQPYEQYF	TGCAGCGTTGGGGGCCAGCCCTACGAGCAGTACTTC
TRBV19	TRBJ1-6	-	-	CASSIKGYSPLHF	TGTGCCAGTAGTATAAAGGGGTATTCACCCCTCCACTTT
TRBV21-1	TRBJ1-1	-	-	CASSARDRANTEAFF	TGTGCCAGCAGCGCCAGGGACAGGGCCAACACTGAAGCTTTCTTT
TRBV4-2	TRBJ2-5	-	-	CASSQGSLPWETQYF	TGTGCCAGCAGCCAAGGCAGCTTACCCTGGGAGACCCAGTACTTC
TRBV4-1	TRBJ2-1	-	-	CASSQAVLVDDNEQFF	TGCGCCAGCAGCCAAGCTGTCTTAGTGGACGACAATGAGCAGTTCTTC
TRBV6-1	TRBJ2-3	-	TRBD2	CASSEYSLSLAGGTDTQYF	TGTGCCAGCAGTGAATATTCCCTTAGTCTAGCGGGAGGGACAGATACGCAGTATTTT
TRBV28	TRBJ2-3	once	TRBD2	CASSSQGAGGATDTQYF	TGTGCCAGCAGTTCCCAGGGCGCGGGAGGGGCCACAGATACGCAGTATTTT
TRBV7-9	TRBJ1-5	-	-	CASSLGQGHNQPQHF	TGTGCCAGCAGCTTAGGGCAGGGCCACAATCAGCCCCAGCATTTT
TRBV13	TRBJ2-1	-	-	CASSLGRTSYNEQFF	TGTGCCAGCAGCCTAGGGCGGACCTCCTACAATGAGCAGTTCTTC
TRBV9	TRBJ2-7	-	-	CASSVSSVTYEQYF	TGTGCCAGCAGCGTATCATCCGTCACCTACGAGCAGTACTTC